These T cell receptor beta chains were read from a single sample in a study of T cell changes during pregnancy in multiple sclerosis. Sequenced by immunoSEQ multiplex PCR; TCRdb stores in-frame clones only, minus some. The repertoire holds under 110,000 clones, with roughly 90% as singletons. The sequencing here drew on peripheral blood, taken after pregnancy. Every receptor here comes from a female donor with multiple sclerosis, enrolled in a pregnancy study. CDR3s include the opening cysteine and the closing phenylalanine or tryptophan. The order of the fields is V gene, clone size, D gene, J gene, CDR3 DNA, CDR3 protein. The D gene is left open where the match is weak. Clone sizes are given selectively: once, few, many, or a class where the clone is expanded.

TRBV5-1,.,.,TRBJ2-1,TGCGCCAGCAGCCCGAGGACAGAAAGTTGGTTCGATGAGCAGTTCTTC,CASSPRTESWFDEQFF
TRBV9,.,TRBD1,TRBJ1-2,TGTGCCAGCAGCGCATTTCGGGACAGCCTCTATGGCTACACCTTC,CASSAFRDSLYGYTF
TRBV27,.,.,TRBJ1-2,TGTGCCAGCGGGGGGGCGGTGTATGGCTACACCTTC,CASGGAVYGYTF
TRBV25-1,.,.,TRBJ1-6,TGTGCCAGCAGTCCGGGTAATTCACCCCTCCACTTT,CASSPGNSPLHF
TRBV5-1,.,.,TRBJ2-5,TGCGCCAGCAGCTTCGCGGGTAGCGGCTCCCAAGAGACCCAGTACTTC,CASSFAGSGSQETQYF
TRBV7-2,.,TRBD1,TRBJ2-7,TGTGCCAGCAGCCAACGACAGGGGACGAGCGAGCAGTACTTC,CASSQRQGTSEQYF
TRBV5-6,.,.,TRBJ2-3,TGTGCCAGCAGCCCTTACATGCGGGCGAGCACAGATACGCAGTATTTT,CASSPYMRASTDTQYF
TRBV27,once,TRBD1,TRBJ2-7,TGTGCCAGCAGGGACAGGGGGCCCTCCTACGAGCAGTACTTC,CASRDRGPSYEQYF
TRBV6-1,.,TRBD1,TRBJ1-2,TGTGCCAGCAGGCGTGGACAGGGGTCTGGCTACACCTTC,CASRRGQGSGYTF
TRBV28,.,.,TRBJ1-1,TGTGCCAGCAGTTCGCAGGGTGCTTCTGTTACTTTCTTT,CASSSQGASVTFF
TRBV5-1,.,TRBD1,TRBJ1-1,TGCGCCAGCAGCCCCGGGACAGGGGTCACTGAAGCTTTCTTT,CASSPGTGVTEAFF
TRBV29-1,.,TRBD2,TRBJ2-2,TGCAGCGCCGGAGGTTTGGTAGCGGGAGGTACCGGGGAGCTGTTTTTT,CSAGGLVAGGTGELFF
TRBV18,.,TRBD2,TRBJ2-2,TGTGCCAGCTCACCGGGCGGGGGATCGAACACCGGGGAGCTGTTTTTT,CASSPGGGSNTGELFF
TRBV29-1,.,TRBD1,TRBJ1-2,TGCAGCGCAAAACCCGACAGGGAGTCGCATGGCTACACCTTC,CSAKPDRESHGYTF
TRBV7-9,.,.,TRBJ1-4,TGTGCCAGCAGCTTAGCGGGCCCAACTAATGAAAAACTGTTTTTT,CASSLAGPTNEKLFF
TRBV7-2,.,.,TRBJ2-7,TGTGCCAGCAGCTTAGTGTCAACAGGGACATCCTACGAGCAGTACTTC,CASSLVSTGTSYEQYF
TRBV18,.,TRBD1,TRBJ2-7,TGTGCCAGCTCACCCCAAAGACAGGGGGCGGCCTACGAGCAGTACTTC,CASSPQRQGAAYEQYF
TRBV5-6,.,.,TRBJ2-5,TGTGCCAGCAGCTTGTTTAACAGGGTGGGAATCGAGACCCAGTACTTC,CASSLFNRVGIETQYF
TRBV15,.,.,TRBJ1-1,TGTGCCACCAGCAGAGACAGGGTGCGGAGAGCTTTCTTT,CATSRDRVRRAFF
TRBV2,.,.,TRBJ2-7,TGTGCCAGCAGTGAAGGGCCGCCGCCAAACTACGAGCAGTACTTC,CASSEGPPPNYEQYF
TRBV5-1,.,.,TRBJ2-3,TGCGCCAGCAGCTCCGAACCGACAGGCCACGGGGCAGATACGCAGTATTTT,CASSSEPTGHGADTQYF
TRBV28,.,TRBD2,TRBJ2-1,TGTGCCAGCAGTTTAAGCGGGGGGTCTGGCAATGAGCAGTTCTTC,CASSLSGGSGNEQFF